The clone carrying this T cell receptor beta chain showed up just a few times. The target antigen is unknown. TCRdb re-analysed the 5' RACE reads in MiXCR, keeping a single row per CDR3 protein. The table lists fewer than 250,000 distinct CDR3 sequences, around 16% of them singletons. The data belong to a study of CD8 T cells in ankylosing spondylitis. Findings and limits, study-wide: Earlier work had already found some motif variants in reactive arthritis synovial fluid and blood. Blood from ankylosing spondylitis patients appeared to carry a characteristic roughly eight-variant TCR beta motif. Reportedly, significant enrichment of disease-linked clones occurred in matched ankylosing spondylitis synovial fluid.

V dropped 0 bases and J dropped 1; count of bases not matched to a gene: 2. The CDR3 contains 16 residues. In germline, CDR1 is KGHSH, CDR2 LQKENI. V gene TRBV18 combines with J gene TRBJ1-5; 8 positions agree with TRBD1. What was sequenced was blood, either unsorted or a sorted T cell fraction (not recorded which). The receptor was derived from a male donor with ankylosing spondylitis. The CDR3 region has the DNA TGTGCCAGCTCACCACCGGGACAGGAGAGCAATCAGCCCCAGCATTTT. Residues: CASSPPGQESNQPQHF.